The 28 T cell receptor beta chains given below trace back to one sample, sequenced in a study of T cells in Graves' hyperthyroidism and ophthalmopathy. Regions amplified from RNA transcripts were the TCR beta CDR3 regions. When the TCR CDR3 underwent first-round RT-PCR, the HTBI primer set was used. Each CDR3 protein is one row after TCRdb ran MiXCR on the multiplex PCR reads. In the table there are about 460,000 distinct CDR3 sequences, under 25% of which are singletons. The sequencing sample was made of blood. The receptors were gathered from a woman aged 70-85 years with Graves' ophthalmopathy.

The chain has TRBV7-8 and TRBJ2-5; 11 nucleotides agree with TRBD2. The CDR3 runs 15 residues. CDR1 SGHVS and CDR2 FQNEAQ come from the germline V gene. With 5 bases clipped from V and 5 bases from J, the junction kept 7 bases outside the gene matches. The CDR3 DNA reads as TGTGCCAGCAGCGGACTAGCGGGTGGGGTTGAGACCCAGTACTTC. It specifies CASSGLAGGVETQYF.

The gene calls are TRBV2 and TRBJ2-6; 8 bases line up with TRBD2. CDR1 and CDR2 from the germline V gene are SNHLY and FYNNEI. The CDR3 is 18 amino acids. V lost 5 bases, J lost 0 bases, and 9 bases stayed unmatched. CDR3 residues: CASSSGLGPISGANVLTF. CDR3 DNA: TGTGCCAGCAGTTCGGGACTAGGCCCCATCTCTGGGGCCAACGTCCTGACTTTC.

Remarks on this clonotype: The conserved closing phenylalanine or tryptophan is absent in this CDR3, likely reflecting a read error. The chain has TRBV12-5 and TRBJ1-2; D uncertain. The CDR3 has 14 amino acids. V was trimmed by 6 bases and J by 6 bases, leaving 17 bases between them. The V gene's germline CDR1 is LGHNT and CDR2 FRNRAP. The CDR3 loop is CASGRGGYNDGYTS. CDR3 sequence (DNA): TGTGCTAGTGGGAGAGGTGGGTACAACGATGGCTACACCTCC.

This clonotype has only a few counts. The rearrangement joins TRBV12-3 or TRBV12-4 to TRBJ2-2; TRBD2 agrees at 13 bases. The CDR3 is 17 amino acids. V shed 5 bases, J shed 8 bases, and the junction held 11 bases outside the gene matches. CDR3 residues: CASSKLAGGPHLGELFF. CDR3 sequence (DNA): TGTGCCAGCAGTAAACTAGCGGGAGGGCCACACTTGGGGGAGCTGTTTTTT.

This clonotype has more than one count but fewer than ten. This chain joins TRBV19 and TRBJ2-1; 7 bases agree with TRBD1. CDR1 and CDR2 from the germline V gene are LNHDA and SQIVND (reference sequence). J gave up 7 bases and V 5 bases, and 11 bases lay outside the gene matches. CDR3 length: 15 amino acids. The CDR3 sequence: CASSSQGWIGNEQFF. CDR3 in DNA: TGTGCCAGTAGTTCACAGGGGTGGATTGGGAATGAGCAGTTCTTC.

V and J are TRBV6-1 and TRBJ1-1; D gene ambiguous. The ends were cut back, 10 bases at V and 4 bases at J, with 16 bases in the middle. This CDR3 has 13 residues. Germline-derived CDR1 and CDR2 are MNHNS and SASEGT. The CDR3 is CATFGLVSTEAFF. The DNA of the CDR3 is TGTGCCACCTTCGGGCTGGTGAGCACTGAAGCTTTCTTT.

The chain has TRBV18 and TRBJ1-1; D not certain. Trimming took 2 bases from V and 4 from J, leaving 11 bases between them. The CDR3 is 14 amino acids. Germline CDR1 is KGHSH and CDR2 is LQKENI. The CDR3 protein is CASSPNGWGTEAFF. CDR3 in DNA: TGTGCCAGCTCACCAAACGGGTGGGGCACTGAAGCTTTCTTT. Using reference TRBV18 and TRBJ1-1 for the parts outside the CDR3, the full variable domain is NAGVMQNPRHLVRRRGQEARLRCSPMKGHSHVYWYRQLPEEGLKFMVYLQKENIIDESGMPKERFSAEFPKEGPSILRIQQVVRGDSAAYFCASSPNGWGTEAFFGQGTRLTVV.

This clonotype has just a few counts. The chain employs TRBV20-1 and TRBJ2-5; D is unresolved. The CDR3 sequence is 12 residues long. V was trimmed by 1 base and J by 7 bases, leaving 10 bases between them. The germline V gene has CDR1 DFQATT and CDR2 SNEGSKA (reference sequence). The CDR3: CSARGIGSTQYF. In nucleotides, the CDR3 is TGCAGTGCTAGAGGAATTGGCTCGACCCAGTACTTC.

The chain combines TRBV6-2 or TRBV6-3 with TRBJ2-7, with D possibly matching TRBD1 (6 bases). The CDR3 consists of 11 residues. Germline CDR1 is MNHEY and CDR2 is SVGEGT. V lost 10 bases to trimming and J lost 5 bases, with 12 bases between them. The CDR3 protein is CATRTVHEQYF. In DNA form, the CDR3 reads TGTGCCACCAGGACAGTCCACGAGCAGTACTTC.

This clonotype was found many times. The chain employs TRBV2 and TRBJ2-5, with 11 bases lining up with TRBD2. This CDR3 has 16 residues. J was trimmed by 4 bases and V by 5 bases; bases with no gene match: 9. Germline V gene sequence: CDR1 SNHLY, CDR2 FYNNEI. The CDR3 DNA is TGTGCCAGCAGTCCTCTGGGACTAGCGGAAACAGAGACCCAGTACTTC. Translated: CASSPLGLAETETQYF.

The CDR3 is CASRSGRTSGYNEQFF. CDR3 coding DNA: TGTGCCAGCAGATCAGGCCGGACTAGCGGCTACAATGAGCAGTTCTTC. The chain recombines TRBV12-3 or TRBV12-4 with TRBJ2-1, with 10 nucleotides matching TRBD2. V was pared by 6 bases and J by 3 bases, with 8 bases of the junction left unmatched. The CDR3 has 16 residues.

The J gene is TRBJ1-3, the V gene TRBV19; D is perhaps TRBD1 (5 bases). Looked up from germline, CDR1 is LNHDA and CDR2 is SQIVND (reference sequence). This CDR3 has 15 residues. Trimming removed 5 bases at V and 3 bases at J, with 14 bases between. In DNA form, the CDR3 reads TGTGCCAGTAGTCCAGCAGGGACTGATGGAAACACCATATATTTT. It is translated as CASSPAGTDGNTIYF.

This clonotype has a handful of counts. The chain uses TRBV19 and TRBJ2-1; D not certain. The V end was cut by 3 bases, the J end by 4 bases, with 13 bases between. This CDR3 has 15 amino acids. Germline loops: CDR1 LNHDA, CDR2 SQIVND (reference sequence). CDR3 loop: CASSIRQANYNEQFF. Here the CDR3 DNA reads TGTGCCAGTAGTATTCGTCAGGCGAATTACAATGAGCAGTTCTTC.

V gene TRBV6-5 combines with J gene TRBJ1-5; D possibly corresponds to TRBD1 (5 bases). CDR3 size: 17 residues. Germline CDR1 and CDR2: MNHEY and SVGAGI. V lost 4 bases, J lost 1 base, and 17 bases lay in between. Here the CDR3 DNA reads TGTGCCAGCAGTTCCACGGTAGTGGAGGGGAGCAATCAGCCCCAGCATTTT. It specifies CASSSTVVEGSNQPQHF.

The chain couples TRBV30 to TRBJ2-1; 10 bases map to TRBD1. With V trimmed by 5 bases and J by 10 bases, 14 bases remained unmatched. Per germline, CDR1 GTSNPN and CDR2 SVGIG (reference sequence). The CDR3 covers 15 residues. The CDR3, as DNA: TGTGCCTGGGGGCAAGGGACAGGGGTCCGAGGGGAGCAGTTCTTC. Amino acids: CAWGQGTGVRGEQFF.

The sample holds a few counts of this clonotype. The J gene is TRBJ2-1, the V gene TRBV7-3; D is unclear. This CDR3 has 14 amino acids. CDR1 is SGHTA and CDR2 is FQGTGA in the germline V gene. The V end lost 4 bases, the J end lost 6 bases, and 13 bases lay between the germline ends. The CDR3 coding sequence is TGTGCCAGCAGCTCCCGGACGGGCGTCAATGAGCAGTTCTTC. Translation: CASSSRTGVNEQFF.

The chain carries TRBV27 and TRBJ2-2; tentatively, D is TRBD2 (6 bases). This CDR3 contains 14 residues. The germline gives CDR1 MNHEY, CDR2 SMNVEV (reference sequence). The V and J ends lost 2 bases and 7 bases respectively, with 11 bases between them. In nucleotides, the CDR3 is TGTGCCAGCAGTTTAATTCGGGGGATCGGGGAGCTGTTTTTT. Its protein product is CASSLIRGIGELFF.

The chain couples TRBV6-2 or TRBV6-3 to TRBJ2-5; 12 nucleotides align to TRBD1. V lost 6 bases to trimming and J lost 4 bases; unmatched junction nucleotides: 12. The V gene's germline CDR1 is MNHEY and CDR2 SVGEGT. The CDR3 has 17 amino acids. CDR3 coding DNA: TGTGCCAGCAGCTCGGGCCAGGGACAGGGGGCCCCAGAGACCCAGTACTTC. Its protein is CASSSGQGQGAPETQYF.

Notes on this clonotype: This may arise from a read error, as a much more abundant clone is one base away. V usage is TRBV12-3 or TRBV12-4 and J usage is TRBJ2-3, with D possibly matching TRBD1 (6 bases). The V and J ends lost 5 bases and 2 bases respectively, with 14 bases between them. CDR3 length equals 15 residues. The CDR3 bases are TGTGCCAGCAGTCTTTGGGGGCTCAACACAGATACGCAGTATTTT. Amino acids: CASSLWGLNTDTQYF.

The rearrangement uses TRBV5-1 and TRBJ2-1; TRBD2 aligns across 7 bases. V shed 4 bases, J shed 5 bases, and the junction held 6 bases outside the gene matches. The CDR3 totals 14 residues. Per the germline V gene, CDR1 is SGHRS and CDR2 is YFSETQ. In nucleotides, the CDR3 is TGCGCCAGCAGCCCGAGCGGGACCCACAATGAGCAGTTCTTC. Protein sequence: CASSPSGTHNEQFF.

This clonotype was seen ten or more times. DNA for the CDR3: TGTGCCTCAACCCTCACTACGACAGGGAAAGCTTTCTTT. This gives the protein CASTLTTTGKAFF. J is TRBJ1-1 and V is TRBV30, with 7 bases lining up with TRBD1. J was trimmed by 9 bases and V by 7 bases; bases with no gene match: 14. CDR1 is GTSNPN and CDR2 is SVGIG in the germline V gene (reference sequence). This CDR3 has 13 residues. Full variable domain (rest looked up from reference TRBV30 and TRBJ1-1): SQTIHQWPATLVQPVGSPLSLECTVEGTSNPNLYWYRQAAGRGLQLLFYSVGIGQISSEVPQNLSASRPQDRQFILSSKKLLLSDSGFYLCASTLTTTGKAFFGQGTRLTVV.

There are a few counts of this clonotype. DNA for the CDR3: TGTGCCAGCAGCCACCGGGGGACAGAGACCCAGTACTTC. Its translation: CASSHRGTETQYF. This sequence joins TRBV3-1 and TRBJ2-5, with D perhaps matching TRBD2 (6 bases). The V end lost 3 bases, the J end lost 4 bases, and 9 bases lay between the germline ends. CDR3 length: 13 amino acids. Germline V gene lookup returns CDR1 LGHDT and CDR2 YNNKEL (reference sequence).

This clonotype appeared once. The rearrangement links TRBV5-5 to TRBJ2-2; TRBD1 matches at 7 bases. This CDR3 has 14 amino acids. CDR1 is SGHKS and CDR2 is YYEKEE in the germline V gene (reference sequence). V shed 6 bases and J 3 bases; nucleotides not matched to a gene: 5. The CDR3: CASNRGFDTGELFF. CDR3 nucleotides: TGTGCCAGCAACAGGGGTTTTGACACCGGGGAGCTGTTTTTT.

In its sample, this clonotype was seen many times. J is TRBJ1-2 and V is TRBV12-3 or TRBV12-4; no clear D. Trimming took off 3 bases at V and 6 bases at J, with 5 bases between the two ends. This CDR3 has 11 residues. CDR3: CASSFRDGYTF. CDR3 DNA sequence: TGTGCCAGCAGTTTTAGGGATGGCTACACCTTC.

This clonotype appeared many times. The V and J genes are TRBV12-3 or TRBV12-4 and TRBJ2-1; D gene ambiguous. Trimming removed 3 bases from V and 8 bases from J, with 11 bases in between. The CDR3 covers 13 residues. CDR3 coding DNA: TGTGCCAGCAGTTTCAGACCGAACGATGAGCAGTTCTTC. Amino acids: CASSFRPNDEQFF.

This clonotype was seen a handful of times. The chain joins TRBV7-9 to TRBJ1-4; D perhaps matches TRBD1 (6 bases). The CDR3 is made up of 15 amino acids. Trimming took off 5 bases at V and 7 bases at J, with 17 bases between the two ends. In germline, CDR1 is SEHNR, CDR2 FQNEAQ (reference sequence). The CDR3 here is CASSPGQPAGEKLFF. CDR3 sequence (DNA): TGTGCCAGCAGCCCAGGACAGCCGGCTGGTGAAAAACTGTTTTTT.

CDR3 loop: CASSQGSKGYTF. The CDR3 bases are TGCGCCAGCAGCCAAGGCTCGAAGGGCTACACCTTC. The gene calls are TRBV4-1 and TRBJ1-2; no definite D call. The germline CDR1 and CDR2 sequences are MGHRA and YSYEKL. The CDR3 contains 12 residues. The ends were cut back, 1 base at V and 8 bases at J, with 8 bases in the middle.

This clonotype came up a few times. The chain uses TRBV6-1 and TRBJ2-2, with no clear D. V was cut by 2 bases and J by 0 bases, with 13 bases left in between. The CDR3 sequence is 17 residues long. Per the germline V gene, CDR1 is MNHNS and CDR2 is SASEGT. The CDR3 is CASSEWAGSANTGELFF. For the CDR3, the DNA is TGTGCCAGCAGTGAATGGGCCGGTTCCGCGAACACCGGGGAGCTGTTTTTT.